The 27 T cell receptor beta chains in this list originate from one sample, sequenced in a study of blood T cell repertoires in COVID-19. This table comes from immunoSEQ multiplex PCR, and its TCRdb copy is limited to in-frame clones, with some not included. This table has about 250,000 clones, around four fifths appearing once. What was sequenced was peripheral blood. The receptor set was obtained from a man aged 80 or over with acute or convalescent COVID-19.

The chain employs TRBV7-3 and TRBJ2-2; 12 nucleotides agree with TRBD2. This CDR3 is built from 18 residues. Per germline, CDR1 SGHTA and CDR2 FQGTGA. The V and J ends lost 5 bases and 5 bases, in that order; junction bases with no gene match: 12. CDR3 sequence: CASSPPGLAGQGTGELFF. CDR3 DNA sequence: TGTGCCAGCAGCCCTCCTGGACTAGCGGGGCAGGGAACCGGGGAGCTGTTTTTT.

This sequence joins TRBV9 and TRBJ2-1, with 7 positions matching TRBD1. This CDR3 has 14 amino acids. J was trimmed by 7 bases and V by 0 bases; bases with no gene match: 4. Germline V gene lookup returns CDR1 SGDLS and CDR2 YYNGEE. DNA of the CDR3: TGTGCCAGCAGCGTAGATAGGGGGCGGAATGAGCAGTTCTTC. Encoded protein: CASSVDRGRNEQFF.

Comments on this clone: Its ends do not fully match the called genes, so a read error is possible. The rearrangement links TRBV7-2 to TRBJ1-5; possibly TRBD1 for D (6 bases). CDR1 SGHTA and CDR2 FQGNSA come from the germline V gene. CDR3 size: 14 residues. The CDR3 region is CASNLQGGNQPQHF. CDR3 coding DNA: TGTGCCAGCAACTTACAGGGAGGTAATCAGCCCCAGCATTTT.

The rearrangement joins TRBV28 to TRBJ2-7, with 8 bases aligning to TRBD1. This CDR3 contains 13 residues. Germline V gene data show CDR1 as MDHEN and CDR2 as SYDVKM. The J segment lost 10 bases and the V segment lost 7 bases, leaving 12 bases of the junction unmatched. CDR3: CASTLRVTGEQYF. The CDR3, as DNA: TGTGCCAGCACCCTAAGGGTGACAGGGGAACAGTACTTC.

This clone was observed a single time. The rearrangement uses TRBV9 and TRBJ2-5, with 16 bases identical to TRBD2. CDR1 and CDR2 (germline): SGDLS, YYNGEE. CDR3 length: 18 residues. The junction had 5 bases not matched to a gene; V was cut back by 3 bases and J by 0 bases. CDR3 loop: CASSAGTSGGVYQETQYF. CDR3 in DNA: TGTGCCAGCAGCGCCGGGACTAGCGGGGGGGTGTACCAAGAGACCCAGTACTTC.

The chain is built from TRBV2 and TRBJ1-2; no clear D gene. Germline-derived CDR1 and CDR2 are SNHLY and FYNNEI. CDR3 length: 13 residues. The germline V and J ends were trimmed by 5 bases and 2 bases, with 9 bases remaining between them. This chain's CDR3 is CASSPTENYGYTF. The CDR3 DNA is TGTGCCAGCAGTCCAACAGAAAACTATGGCTACACCTTC.

The chain recombines TRBV28 with TRBJ2-5; D is perhaps TRBD1 (5 bases). V lost 7 bases and J 2 bases, leaving 11 bases between the germline ends. The V gene's germline CDR1 is MDHEN and CDR2 SYDVKM. The CDR3 loop spans 13 amino acids. As DNA, the CDR3 is TGTGCCAGCACAGGGTTGAAACAAGAGACCCAGTACTTC. This gives the protein CASTGLKQETQYF.

The chain recombines TRBV6-1 with TRBJ1-1; no definite D call. The V and J ends lost 3 bases and 3 bases respectively, with 8 bases between them. Germline V CDR1 and CDR2: MNHNS, SASEGT. The CDR3 covers 13 residues. The CDR3 region is CASSDRRYTEAFF. CDR3 nucleotides: TGTGCCAGCAGTGACAGGCGTTACACTGAAGCTTTCTTT.

The rearrangement uses TRBV5-1 and TRBJ2-2; the match to TRBD1 covers 9 bases. V was pared by 0 bases and J by 6 bases, with 3 bases of the junction left unmatched. The CDR3 length is 15 residues. CDR1 and CDR2 from the germline V gene are SGHRS and YFSETQ. This chain's CDR3 is CASSLDRGQAGELFF. The CDR3 bases are TGCGCCAGCAGCTTGGACAGGGGGCAAGCCGGGGAGCTGTTTTTT.

The table lists this clone with a few counts. The gene calls are TRBV5-6 and TRBJ1-6, with unresolved D. The CDR3 is 15 residues long. Trimming left V 0 bases short and J 7 bases short, with 11 bases between. The V gene's germline CDR1 is SGHDT and CDR2 YYEEEE. The CDR3 here is CASSLERRGNSPLHF. CDR3 sequence (DNA): TGTGCCAGCAGCTTGGAGAGGAGAGGGAATTCACCCCTCCACTTT.

Worth noting for this clone: Other DNA sequences in the sample encode the same CDR3. This chain joins TRBV7-3 and TRBJ2-3; D call uncertain. The length of the CDR3 is 14 residues. The germline V and J ends were trimmed by 0 bases and 1 base, with 5 bases remaining between them. CDR1 is SGHTA, CDR2 FQGTGA, per germline. CDR3 protein: CASSLTGGTDTQYF. CDR3 coding DNA: TGTGCCAGCAGCTTAACCGGTGGCACAGATACGCAGTATTTT. The entire variable domain, with the rest obtained from reference TRBV7-3 and TRBJ2-3, is as follows: GAGVSQTPSNKVTEKGKYVELRCDPISGHTALYWYRQSLGQGPEFLIYFQGTGAADDSGLPNDRFFAVRPEGSVSTLKIQRTERGDSAVYLCASSLTGGTDTQYFGPGTRLTVL.

The J gene is TRBJ2-7, the V gene TRBV18; TRBD1 is a possible D gene (6 bases). The CDR3 length is 18 residues. V was pared by 2 bases and J by 2 bases, with 22 bases between. Germline V gene lookup returns CDR1 KGHSH and CDR2 LQKENI. The CDR3 nucleotides read TGTGCCAGCTCACCAGACGGACAGCTAAAGCACCCCGCCTACGAGCAGTACTTC. This gives the protein CASSPDGQLKHPAYEQYF.

The rearrangement joins TRBV30 to TRBJ2-7; tentatively, D is TRBD1 (6 bases). With 0 bases removed from V and 2 bases from J, the gap between germline ends came to 17 bases. Germline V gene data show CDR1 as GTSNPN and CDR2 as SVGIG (reference sequence). The CDR3 is 16 residues long. CDR3 amino acids: CAWSVLRQATPYEQYF. In DNA, the CDR3 is TGTGCCTGGAGTGTACTGAGACAGGCAACTCCCTACGAGCAGTACTTC.

This clone was seen a handful of times. The chain links TRBV7-2 to TRBJ2-2; the match to TRBD2 covers 9 bases. CDR1 and CDR2 (germline): SGHTA, FQGNSA. The CDR3 totals 14 residues. The junction had 3 bases not matched to a gene; V was cut back by 3 bases and J by 7 bases. The CDR3 region is CASSFATSGGELFF. CDR3 nucleotides: TGTGCCAGCAGCTTCGCGACTAGCGGCGGGGAGCTGTTTTTT.

The rearrangement uses TRBV5-1 and TRBJ1-4, with D unclear. V was clipped by 4 bases and J by 0 bases, with 10 bases between them. Germline CDR1 reads SGHRS; CDR2 reads YFSETQ. This CDR3 is 15 amino acids long. CDR3 DNA sequence: TGCGCCAGCAGCCGTGCGCTGTCAACTAATGAAAAACTGTTTTTT. This sequence encodes CASSRALSTNEKLFF.

The V gene is TRBV11-2, the J gene TRBJ2-1, with TRBD2 matching over 8 bases. This CDR3 spans 16 amino acids. With V trimmed by 1 base and J by 5 bases, 7 bases remained unmatched. Germline V lookup: CDR1 SGHAT, CDR2 FQNNGV. As DNA, the CDR3 is TGTGCCAGCAGCTTAGCCGGGACTAGGTGGGACAATGAGCAGTTCTTC. It specifies CASSLAGTRWDNEQFF.

V is TRBV5-8 and J is TRBJ2-3; D might be TRBD1 (6 bases). The CDR3 runs 14 residues. The V end lost 2 bases, the J end lost 8 bases, and 15 bases lay between the germline ends. The germline gives CDR1 SGHTS, CDR2 YDEGEE. The CDR3 sequence is CASSFPGTMGTQYF. The DNA for the CDR3 is TGTGCCAGCAGCTTCCCCGGGACAATGGGTACGCAGTATTTT.

This chain joins TRBV5-4 and TRBJ2-1, with 7 bases lining up with TRBD2. The V gene's germline CDR1 is SGHNT and CDR2 YYREEE (reference sequence). CDR3 length: 17 amino acids. The trim removed 4 bases at V and 0 bases at J, leaving 10 bases unmatched. CDR3 nucleotide sequence: TGTGCCAGCAGCAGGCTCCTAGCGGCTAGCTCCTACAATGAGCAGTTCTTC. It yields the protein CASSRLLAASSYNEQFF.

The chain joins TRBV6-6 to TRBJ1-2; 9 nucleotides agree with TRBD1. Germline CDR1 and CDR2: MNHNY and SVGAGI (reference sequence). Unmatched junction bases numbered 5, after V lost 9 bases and J lost 3 bases. The CDR3 covers 13 residues. CDR3 nucleotide sequence: TGTGCCAGGGACCGGGACAGGGACTATGGCTACACCTTC. This codes for CARDRDRDYGYTF.

The chain uses TRBV12-2 and TRBJ2-2; the DNA was not used to check the table's D call, TRBD2. TRBV12-2 is marked as a pseudogene. This CDR3 region has 17 residues. The CDR3 here is CASRSPGTETNTGELFF. The CDR3 DNA reads as TGTGCAAGTCGCTCACCCGGGACTGAAACGAACACCGGGGAGCTGTTTTTT.

This chain joins TRBV7-2 and TRBJ1-5; 7 bases agree with TRBD1. Germline CDR1 is SGHTA and CDR2 is FQGNSA. CDR3 size: 13 residues. V trimming: 5 bases; J trimming: 7 bases; junction bases outside the gene matches: 5. CDR3: CASSLGQDQPQHF. The CDR3 region has the DNA TGTGCCAGCAGCCTCGGACAGGACCAGCCCCAGCATTTT.

The rearrangement links TRBV5-1 to TRBJ1-1; 8 bases are a match to TRBD1. CDR3 length equals 15 residues. V gave up 0 bases and J gave up 5 bases; unmatched junction bases: 6. Per germline, CDR1 SGHRS and CDR2 YFSETQ. The CDR3 is CASSLAGTGGTEAFF. The DNA for the CDR3 is TGCGCCAGCAGCTTGGCCGGGACAGGTGGTACTGAAGCTTTCTTT.

V gene TRBV20-1 combines with J gene TRBJ2-7; D call uncertain. Trimming cost V 2 bases and J 3 bases, with 5 bases left between them. The CDR3 has 11 residues. Germline V lookup: CDR1 DFQATT, CDR2 SNEGSKA (reference sequence). In DNA, the CDR3 is TGCAGTGCTAGACGAGTCTACGAGCAGTACTTC. This encodes CSARRVYEQYF.

The chain couples TRBV4-1 to TRBJ1-6; no reliable D call. V lost 0 bases and J lost 10, with 19 bases in between. This CDR3 contains 17 residues. Germline lookup yields CDR1 MGHRA and CDR2 YSYEKL. The CDR3 nucleotides are TGCGCCAGCAGCCAAGATCCGGTGTCGCGCGTCGGGTCACCCCTCCACTTT. It encodes CASSQDPVSRVGSPLHF.

Here the CDR3 reads CASNDPGTSGKGWETQYF. The CDR3 DNA reads as TGCGCCAGCAACGACCCCGGGACTAGCGGGAAAGGTTGGGAGACCCAGTACTTC. The rearrangement links TRBV10-2 to TRBJ2-5; 13 positions match TRBD2. The CDR3 extends over 18 amino acids. CDR1 and CDR2 from the germline V gene are WSHSY and SAAADI. Losses at the gene ends were 7 bases for V and 5 bases for J; bases not matched to a gene: 16.

The chain has TRBV6-4 and TRBJ2-4; D remains unclear. The CDR3 has 15 amino acids. The germline V gene encodes CDR1 MRHNA and CDR2 SNTAGT. The V end lost 0 bases, the J end lost 0 bases, and 6 bases lay between the germline ends. DNA of the CDR3: TGTGCCAGCAGTGACTCTGGGCTAGCCAAAAACATTCAGTACTTC. It encodes CASSDSGLAKNIQYF.

This clone was recorded only once. The chain links TRBV19 to TRBJ2-3; D perhaps matches TRBD2 (5 bases). The CDR3 runs 14 residues. The V end lost 7 bases, the J end lost 4 bases, and 15 bases lay between the germline ends. CDR1 LNHDA and CDR2 SQIVND come from the germline V gene (reference sequence). The CDR3 DNA sequence: TGTGCCAGTAAAGCTAGCTCAGGCGCAGATACGCAGTATTTT. Residues: CASKASSGADTQYF.